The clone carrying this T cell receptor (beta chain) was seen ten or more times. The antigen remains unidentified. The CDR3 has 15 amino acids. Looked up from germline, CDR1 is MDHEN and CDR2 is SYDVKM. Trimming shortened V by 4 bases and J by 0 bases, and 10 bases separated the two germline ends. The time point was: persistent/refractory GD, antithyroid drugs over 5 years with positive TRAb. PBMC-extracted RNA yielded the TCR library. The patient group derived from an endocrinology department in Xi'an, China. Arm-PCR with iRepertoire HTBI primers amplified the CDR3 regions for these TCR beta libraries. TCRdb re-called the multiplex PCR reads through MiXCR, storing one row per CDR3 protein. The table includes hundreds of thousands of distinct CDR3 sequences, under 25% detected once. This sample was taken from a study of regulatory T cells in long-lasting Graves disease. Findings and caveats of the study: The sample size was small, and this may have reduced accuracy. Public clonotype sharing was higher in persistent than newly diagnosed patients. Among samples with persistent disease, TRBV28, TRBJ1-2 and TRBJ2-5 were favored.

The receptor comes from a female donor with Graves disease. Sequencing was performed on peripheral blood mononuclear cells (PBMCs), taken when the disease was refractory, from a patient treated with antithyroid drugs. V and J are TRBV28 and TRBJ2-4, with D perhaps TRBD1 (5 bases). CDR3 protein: CASSSRQGAKNIQYF. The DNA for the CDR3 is TGTGCCAGCAGTTCCCGCCAGGGAGCCAAAAACATTCAGTACTTC. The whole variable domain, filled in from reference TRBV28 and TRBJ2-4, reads DVKVTQSSRYLVKRTGEKVFLECVQDMDHENMFWYRQDPGLGLRLIYFSYDVKMKEKGDIPEGYSVSREKKERFSLILESASTNQTSMYLCASSSRQGAKNIQYFGAGTRLSVL.